This is a list of T cell receptor beta chains from one sample in a study of blood T cell repertoires in COVID-19. Generated by immunoSEQ multiplex PCR, the TCRdb table keeps only in-frame clones and is missing some. The table lists 150,000 to 180,000 clones, about 89% of them singletons. Sequenced input: peripheral blood. Receptors were obtained from a man aged 45-65 years with acute or convalescent COVID-19. Both conserved end residues are part of each CDR3.

V,CDR3
TRBV28,CASSSPVAGGTDTQYF
TRBV7-9,CASSPSQGARPLYNEQFF
TRBV3-1/TRBV3-2,CASSQEGLAYEQYF
TRBV10-2,CASRDGGYTEAFF
TRBV5-1,CASRPGILAISTNTGELFF
TRBV4-1,CASSQTGISGNTIYF
TRBV24-1,CATSATEDEKLFF
TRBV19,CASNSGQGGDEQFF
TRBV6-5,CASSYGDPSEPYEQYF
TRBV7-3,CASSNGLNNEQFF
TRBV29-1,CSVETGRYGYTF
TRBV28,CASSLAGGNEQFF
TRBV6-5,CASVEGGNIQYF
TRBV3-1/TRBV3-2,CASSQAGELAGASYNEQFF
TRBV4-3,CASSQVYSGDYNEQFF
TRBV18,CASSPPWGRADTGELFF
TRBV19,CASSMGTSGKSSYNEQFF
TRBV2,CASSEGLAHEQFF
TRBV27,CASRTPITGALGDTQYF
TRBV10-3,CAITGITGTGLYGYTF
TRBV5-5,CASAPLGQRNEKLFF
TRBV25-1,CATGGATDTQYF
TRBV10-2,CASSEPLAGGTDTQYF
TRBV19,CASSIKAGQLNEQYF
TRBV7-2,CASSLAKTSGSDEQFF
TRBV15,CATSRDRGYTDTQYF
TRBV6-5,CASSYSGDRAEKLFF
TRBV18,CASSEDTIGQPQHF
TRBV18,CASSPRLAGVRNTGELFF
TRBV24-1,CATSITLAGPDTQYF
TRBV10-3,CAISESGGANTGELFF
TRBV30,CAWSVSSNNEKLFF
TRBV6-5,CASSLSQTNTGELFF
TRBV7-8,CASSLDDGIFYEQYF
TRBV4-2,CASSQFEIWGGTGELFF
TRBV11-2,CAGRGPGYQETQYF
TRBV14,CASSPLGAGGYEQFF
TRBV3-1/TRBV3-2,CASSLRTGRNEKLFF
TRBV4-2,CASSQDPGGYGYTF
TRBV28,CASSLSTGTNQPQHF